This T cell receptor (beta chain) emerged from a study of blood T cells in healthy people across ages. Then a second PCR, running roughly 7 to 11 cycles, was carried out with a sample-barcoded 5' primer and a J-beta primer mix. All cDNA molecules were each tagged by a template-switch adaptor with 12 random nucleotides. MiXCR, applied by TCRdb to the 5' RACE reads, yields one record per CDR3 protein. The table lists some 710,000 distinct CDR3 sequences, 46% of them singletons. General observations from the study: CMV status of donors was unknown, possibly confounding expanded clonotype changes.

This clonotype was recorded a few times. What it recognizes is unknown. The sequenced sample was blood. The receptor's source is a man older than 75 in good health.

CDR3 loop: CASSMHNEQFF. CDR3 coding DNA: TGTGCCAGCAGCATGCACAATGAGCAGTTCTTC. This sequence joins TRBV11-3 and TRBJ2-1; D is unclear. The V and J ends lost 5 bases and 5 bases respectively, with 4 bases between them. The germline V gene encodes CDR1 SGHNT and CDR2 YENEEA. The CDR3 is 11 amino acids. Together with reference TRBV11-3 and TRBJ2-1, the CDR3 gives the full variable domain: EAGVVQSPRYKIIEKKQPVAFWCNPISGHNTLYWYLQNLGQGPELLIRYENEEAVDDSQLPKDRFSAERLKGVDSTLKIQPAELGDSAVYLCASSMHNEQFFGPGTRLTVL.